One sample yielded the 32 T cell receptor beta chains listed below, sequenced in a study of T-cell reconstitution after alpha-beta-depleted transplantation in children. Unique molecular identifiers were built into the TCRbeta library. Each CDR3 protein is one row after TCRdb ran MiXCR on the PCR reads. The table shows nearly 200,000 distinct CDR3 sequences, with 5% to 6.5% occurring only once. Sequencing used PBMCs, obtained before TCRalphabeta/CD19-depleted stem cell transplant. These receptors all come from a girl under three years old with combined immunodeficiency, due to receive a stem cell transplant.

On this clonotype itself: A read error may explain this, as a much larger clone is one base away. The chain recombines TRBV20-1 with TRBJ2-7, with a weak D call TRBD2 (5 bases). The V end lost 4 bases, the J end lost 6 bases, and 13 bases lay between the germline ends. The V gene's germline CDR1 is DFQATT and CDR2 SNEGSKA (reference sequence). The CDR3 has 12 amino acids. CDR3 sequence reads: CSATERYFEQYF. The CDR3, as DNA: TGCAGTGCTACTGAGCGGTACTTCGAGCAGTACTTC.

A few counts support this clonotype. This chain links TRBV6-1 with TRBJ2-7; either TRBD1 or TRBD2 may supply D (5 bases each). There are 15 residues in the CDR3. CDR1 MNHNS and CDR2 SASEGT come from the germline V gene. The ends were cut back, 2 bases at V and 2 bases at J, with 13 bases in the middle. CDR3 DNA sequence: TGTGCCAGCAGTGAATCGGGTAGGGGAGCCTACGAGCAGTACTTC. Protein product: CASSESGRGAYEQYF.

This clonotype was seen many times. The V and J genes are TRBV7-3 and TRBJ2-3; 7 bases are a match to TRBD2. Trimming took 2 bases from V and 5 from J; bases not matched to a gene: 4. There are 14 residues in the CDR3. Germline V gives CDR1 SGHTA, CDR2 FQGTGA. CDR3 DNA sequence: TGTGCCAGCAGCTTAGCGGGAGCTGTAGATACGCAGTATTTT. Protein product: CASSLAGAVDTQYF.

This clonotype was seen at least ten times. This sequence joins TRBV12-3 or TRBV12-4 and TRBJ2-7; D is unresolved. Trimming removed 2 bases at V and 7 bases at J, with 12 bases between. This CDR3 contains 13 residues. The CDR3 is CASSLMGLREQYF. CDR3 in DNA: TGTGCCAGCAGTTTAATGGGTTTGAGGGAGCAGTACTTC.

This clonotype was recorded at least ten times. The chain recombines TRBV24-1 with TRBJ2-3; 15 nucleotides agree with TRBD2. Germline values: CDR1 KGHDR, CDR2 SFDVKD. The CDR3 has 18 residues. V trimming: 3 bases; J trimming: 5 bases; junction bases outside the gene matches: 8. The CDR3 sequence is CATSDRGGLAGGEDTQYF. The CDR3 DNA is TGTGCCACCAGTGATCGGGGGGGACTAGCGGGAGGTGAAGATACGCAGTATTTT.

This clonotype was observed many times. The chain links TRBV6-2 or TRBV6-3 to TRBJ2-7; TRBD2 matches at 10 bases. The CDR3 sequence is 18 residues long. V shed 3 bases and J 1 base; nucleotides not matched to a gene: 12. CDR1 is MNHEY, CDR2 SVGEGT, per germline. The CDR3 spells CASSYWAATSGSSYEQYF. DNA of the CDR3: TGTGCCAGCAGTTATTGGGCCGCGACTAGCGGGTCATCCTACGAGCAGTACTTC.

This clonotype was seen repeatedly, ten times or more. This chain joins TRBV7-8 and TRBJ2-5; D is undetermined. In germline, CDR1 is SGHVS, CDR2 FQNEAQ. With 3 bases removed from V and 0 bases from J, the gap between germline ends came to 8 bases. The CDR3 consists of 14 residues. The CDR3 DNA reads TGTGCCAGCAGCTTCCGGCGCTACCAAGAGACCCAGTACTTC. Encoded protein: CASSFRRYQETQYF.

There are many counts of this clonotype. The chain combines TRBV20-1 with TRBJ2-5, with 8 bases identical to TRBD2. J was trimmed by 3 bases and V by 6 bases; bases with no gene match: 6. The CDR3 runs to 13 residues. CDR1 and CDR2 (germline): DFQATT, SNEGSKA (reference sequence). The CDR3 coding sequence is TGCAGTGCCACGACTAGCGTTAAAGAGACCCAGTACTTC. It translates to CSATTSVKETQYF.

This clonotype has a handful of counts. This chain uses TRBV29-1 with TRBJ1-4; TRBD1 is a possible D gene (5 bases). The ends were cut back, 6 bases at V and 5 bases at J, with 13 bases in the middle. The V gene's germline CDR1 is SQVTM and CDR2 ANQGSEA. The CDR3 loop spans 13 amino acids. The CDR3 reads CSVKGRANEKLFF. The CDR3 DNA follows: TGCAGCGTAAAGGGGAGGGCAAATGAAAAACTGTTTTTT.

This clonotype came up many times. The rearrangement links TRBV28 to TRBJ1-1; TRBD1 agrees at 7 bases. The CDR3 is 14 amino acids. Germline CDR1 MDHEN, CDR2 SYDVKM. V shed 5 bases and J 6 bases; nucleotides not matched to a gene: 9. The CDR3 loop is CASSLTRDRSEAFF. In nucleotides, the CDR3 is TGTGCCAGCAGTCTTACACGGGACAGATCTGAAGCTTTCTTT. Filled out from reference TRBV28 and TRBJ1-1, the complete variable domain reads DVKVTQSSRYLVKRTGEKVFLECVQDMDHENMFWYRQDPGLGLRLIYFSYDVKMKEKGDIPEGYSVSREKKERFSLILESASTNQTSMYLCASSLTRDRSEAFFGQGTRLTVV.

This clonotype was seen at least ten times. The chain links TRBV9 to TRBJ2-1, with D unresolved. V was cut by 1 base and J by 7 bases, with 24 bases left in between. The CDR3 totals 18 residues. The germline V gene has CDR1 SGDLS and CDR2 YYNGEE. CDR3 in amino acids: CASSVKDVSLVVRNEQFF. CDR3 in DNA: TGTGCCAGCAGCGTAAAGGACGTTAGCTTGGTCGTGAGGAATGAGCAGTTCTTC.

In this sample, this clonotype turned up once. V and J are TRBV7-2 and TRBJ1-3; no clear D gene. Germline-derived CDR1 and CDR2 are SGHTA and FQGNSA. Trimming stripped 5 bases from V and 0 bases from J, with 11 bases between. CDR3 length equals 15 residues. CDR3 in amino acids: CASSPFVVSGNTIYF. The CDR3 bases are TGTGCCAGCAGCCCCTTCGTTGTCTCTGGAAACACCATATATTTT.

This clonotype was seen only a few times. This chain joins TRBV4-3 and TRBJ2-1, with TRBD2 matching 10 bases. The CDR3 length is 18 residues. V was pared by 0 bases and J by 9 bases, with 14 bases of the junction left unmatched. Per germline, CDR1 LGHNA and CDR2 YSLEER. This chain's CDR3 is CASSQESQREGPKPEQFF. CDR3 DNA: TGCGCCAGCAGCCAAGAGAGCCAGCGGGAGGGCCCGAAGCCTGAGCAGTTCTTC.

Many counts were recorded for this clonotype. V usage is TRBV2 and J usage is TRBJ2-4; TRBD1 is a possible D gene (6 bases). Trimming took 6 bases from V and 7 from J, leaving 13 bases between them. Germline V gene sequence: CDR1 SNHLY, CDR2 FYNNEI. CDR3 length: 13 amino acids. Here the CDR3 DNA reads TGTGCCAGCAGGGAACAGGGCTGGAACATTCAGTACTTC. It specifies CASREQGWNIQYF.

The table lists this clonotype with many counts. The gene calls are TRBV20-1 and TRBJ2-1, with D possibly being TRBD1 (5 bases). Germline V gene sequence: CDR1 DFQATT, CDR2 SNEGSKA (reference sequence). This CDR3 is built from 13 residues. V was shortened by 4 bases and J by 6 bases, with 13 bases between the two germline ends. The DNA for the CDR3 is TGCAGTGCTAAACGACCGGACATCAATGAGCAGTTCTTC. It specifies CSAKRPDINEQFF.

This clonotype was counted between two and nine times. J is TRBJ1-3 and V is TRBV19; no firm D call. With 6 bases removed from V and 0 bases from J, the gap between germline ends came to 12 bases. The germline V gene encodes CDR1 LNHDA and CDR2 SQIVND (reference sequence). The CDR3 sequence is 15 residues long. CDR3 protein: CASSPGISSGNTIYF. The CDR3 DNA reads TGTGCCAGTAGCCCGGGGATAAGCTCTGGAAACACCATATATTTT.

This sequence joins TRBV27 and TRBJ2-3; D not certain. CDR1 and CDR2 from the germline V gene are MNHEY and SMNVEV (reference sequence). V lost 2 bases, J lost 5 bases, and 11 bases lay in between. This CDR3 is 14 amino acids long. The CDR3 nucleotides are TGTGCCAGCAGTTTAATCGATGATATAGATACGCAGTATTTT. This sequence encodes CASSLIDDIDTQYF.

This clonotype has a count of ten or more. The chain has TRBV29-1 and TRBJ2-1; weak D call: TRBD1 (6 bases). The CDR3 consists of 14 residues. Germline assignment: CDR1 SQVTM and CDR2 ANQGSEA. V lost 2 bases, J lost 4 bases, and 12 bases lay in between. The CDR3, as DNA: TGCAGCGTTGAACGACAGGCACCGTACAATGAGCAGTTCTTC. Its protein product is CSVERQAPYNEQFF.

This clonotype was seen many times. The chain carries TRBV6-5 and TRBJ2-2; D not certain. CDR3 length: 15 amino acids. Germline-derived CDR1 and CDR2 are MNHEY and SVGAGI. Trimming removed 7 bases from V and 3 bases from J, with 15 bases in between. The CDR3 nucleotides are TGTGCCAGCACCCCTTCGAAAGCAGACACCGGGGAGCTGTTTTTT. This codes for CASTPSKADTGELFF.

This clonotype appeared many times. This chain uses TRBV5-6 with TRBJ2-7; 10 positions match TRBD2. The CDR3 contains 14 residues. Trimming at V came to 4 bases and at J to 3 bases, leaving 4 bases not matched to a gene. Germline V gene lookup returns CDR1 SGHDT and CDR2 YYEEEE. Here the CDR3 reads CASSPPSGSYEQYF. CDR3 nucleotide sequence: TGTGCCAGCAGCCCACCTAGCGGGAGCTACGAGCAGTACTTC.

Ten or more counts support this clonotype. V is TRBV7-2 and J is TRBJ1-2; the D gene is possibly TRBD1 (5 bases). Germline CDR1 SGHTA, CDR2 FQGNSA. V lost 3 bases and J 2 bases, leaving 13 bases between the germline ends. The CDR3 extends over 15 amino acids. The CDR3 DNA follows: TGTGCCAGCAGCTTTCCGCCAGGGTTAAACTATGGCTACACCTTC. Amino acids: CASSFPPGLNYGYTF.

This clonotype was counted ten times or more. The gene calls are TRBV12-3 or TRBV12-4 and TRBJ1-5; TRBD1 might be the D (5 bases). There are 13 residues in the CDR3. V gave up 8 bases and J gave up 5 bases, with 13 bases separating them. In DNA, the CDR3 is TGTGCCAGCCCAGGGAGAGGCGATCAGCCCCAGCATTTT. This sequence encodes CASPGRGDQPQHF.

There are many counts of this clonotype. DNA for the CDR3: TGTGCCAGCAGTGAAGATCCTAGTGGGAGTAGGAGTGAGCAGTTCTTC. This encodes CASSEDPSGSRSEQFF. The gene calls are TRBV6-1 and TRBJ2-1, with D maybe TRBD2 (5 bases). V was shortened by 1 base and J by 9 bases, with 19 bases between the two germline ends. This CDR3 has 16 residues. Germline CDR1 reads MNHNS; CDR2 reads SASEGT.

This clonotype was counted many times. This chain links TRBV4-1 with TRBJ2-1, with TRBD2 identical over 9 bases. V was pared by 0 bases and J by 1 base, with 10 bases of the junction left unmatched. This CDR3 is built from 19 residues. Per germline, CDR1 MGHRA and CDR2 YSYEKL. The CDR3 DNA follows: TGCGCCAGCAGCCAAGATCGGAGGCTAGCGGGAAGGTCCTACAATGAGCAGTTCTTC. This codes for CASSQDRRLAGRSYNEQFF.

This clonotype was detected many times. V usage is TRBV29-1 and J usage is TRBJ2-7, with D possibly being TRBD1 or TRBD2 (6 bases each). Germline lookup yields CDR1 SQVTM and CDR2 ANQGSEA. V was shortened by 4 bases and J by 4 bases, with 20 bases between the two germline ends. This CDR3 contains 15 residues. The CDR3 loop reads CSVGGATDSIYEQYF. The CDR3 DNA reads as TGCAGCGTTGGGGGGGCAACGGACAGTATTTACGAGCAGTACTTC.

The rearrangement joins TRBV7-2 to TRBJ1-5; D unresolved. V lost 4 bases and J lost 4, with 8 bases in between. Germline CDR1 SGHTA, CDR2 FQGNSA. The CDR3 length is 13 residues. The CDR3 protein is CASSSHPNQPQHF. The CDR3 nucleotides are TGTGCCAGCAGCTCCCATCCGAATCAGCCCCAGCATTTT.

There are many counts of this clonotype. Here the CDR3 DNA reads TGTGCCAGCGCCGGGACTAGCGTAATAAATGAGCAGTTCTTC. Translation gives CASAGTSVINEQFF. The rearrangement links TRBV6-2 or TRBV6-3 to TRBJ2-1, with 10 nucleotides matching TRBD2. With V trimmed by 8 bases and J by 7 bases, 8 bases remained unmatched. Germline CDR1 reads MNHEY; CDR2 reads SVGEGT. This CDR3 spans 14 amino acids.

This clonotype was seen a single time. A much more abundant neighbour one base away suggests this may be a read error. This chain joins TRBV13 and TRBJ2-3; 9 bases line up with TRBD2. Germline CDR1 is PRHDT and CDR2 is FYEKMQ (reference sequence). V trimming: 3 bases; J trimming: 5 bases; junction bases outside the gene matches: 9. The CDR3 loop spans 16 amino acids. The CDR3 DNA follows: TGTGCCAGCAGCTTCAGGACTAGCGTTTACATAGATACGCAGTATTTT. It translates to CASSFRTSVYIDTQYF.

There are many counts of this clonotype. This chain links TRBV4-1 with TRBJ2-1; no reliable D call. The CDR3 is 12 amino acids. Germline CDR1 reads MGHRA; CDR2 reads YSYEKL. V lost 1 base to trimming and J lost 10 bases, with 8 bases between them. For the CDR3, the DNA is TGCGCCAGCAGCCAAGGGCCGAAAGAGCAGTTCTTC. Its translation: CASSQGPKEQFF.

V is TRBV5-6 and J is TRBJ1-2; 7 bases agree with TRBD1. This CDR3 spans 14 amino acids. Trimming removed 4 bases from V and 8 bases from J; junction bases left unmatched: 11. Germline lookup yields CDR1 SGHDT and CDR2 YYEEEE. CDR3 loop: CASSVGQTPRGYTF. In DNA, the CDR3 is TGTGCCAGCAGCGTGGGACAGACCCCGAGGGGCTACACCTTC.

In its sample, this clonotype was seen many times. V usage is TRBV5-1 and J usage is TRBJ2-7, with TRBD1 matching over 8 bases. The CDR3 covers 16 residues. Germline V CDR1 and CDR2: SGHRS, YFSETQ. The ends lost 1 base at V and 0 bases at J; junction bases unmatched: 6. CDR3 protein: CASSLLRTGSSYEQYF. The CDR3 DNA reads as TGCGCCAGCAGCTTGCTCCGGACAGGGAGCTCCTACGAGCAGTACTTC.

This clonotype was observed at least ten times. The chain is built from TRBV25-1 and TRBJ2-7, with TRBD2 matching 7 bases. The CDR3 length is 16 residues. Germline V gene lookup returns CDR1 MGHDK and CDR2 SYGVNS. The ends lost 4 bases at V and 1 base at J; junction bases unmatched: 10. CDR3 in amino acids: CASSGTQAGISYEQYF. CDR3 in DNA: TGTGCCAGCAGTGGAACTCAAGCGGGGATATCCTACGAGCAGTACTTC.